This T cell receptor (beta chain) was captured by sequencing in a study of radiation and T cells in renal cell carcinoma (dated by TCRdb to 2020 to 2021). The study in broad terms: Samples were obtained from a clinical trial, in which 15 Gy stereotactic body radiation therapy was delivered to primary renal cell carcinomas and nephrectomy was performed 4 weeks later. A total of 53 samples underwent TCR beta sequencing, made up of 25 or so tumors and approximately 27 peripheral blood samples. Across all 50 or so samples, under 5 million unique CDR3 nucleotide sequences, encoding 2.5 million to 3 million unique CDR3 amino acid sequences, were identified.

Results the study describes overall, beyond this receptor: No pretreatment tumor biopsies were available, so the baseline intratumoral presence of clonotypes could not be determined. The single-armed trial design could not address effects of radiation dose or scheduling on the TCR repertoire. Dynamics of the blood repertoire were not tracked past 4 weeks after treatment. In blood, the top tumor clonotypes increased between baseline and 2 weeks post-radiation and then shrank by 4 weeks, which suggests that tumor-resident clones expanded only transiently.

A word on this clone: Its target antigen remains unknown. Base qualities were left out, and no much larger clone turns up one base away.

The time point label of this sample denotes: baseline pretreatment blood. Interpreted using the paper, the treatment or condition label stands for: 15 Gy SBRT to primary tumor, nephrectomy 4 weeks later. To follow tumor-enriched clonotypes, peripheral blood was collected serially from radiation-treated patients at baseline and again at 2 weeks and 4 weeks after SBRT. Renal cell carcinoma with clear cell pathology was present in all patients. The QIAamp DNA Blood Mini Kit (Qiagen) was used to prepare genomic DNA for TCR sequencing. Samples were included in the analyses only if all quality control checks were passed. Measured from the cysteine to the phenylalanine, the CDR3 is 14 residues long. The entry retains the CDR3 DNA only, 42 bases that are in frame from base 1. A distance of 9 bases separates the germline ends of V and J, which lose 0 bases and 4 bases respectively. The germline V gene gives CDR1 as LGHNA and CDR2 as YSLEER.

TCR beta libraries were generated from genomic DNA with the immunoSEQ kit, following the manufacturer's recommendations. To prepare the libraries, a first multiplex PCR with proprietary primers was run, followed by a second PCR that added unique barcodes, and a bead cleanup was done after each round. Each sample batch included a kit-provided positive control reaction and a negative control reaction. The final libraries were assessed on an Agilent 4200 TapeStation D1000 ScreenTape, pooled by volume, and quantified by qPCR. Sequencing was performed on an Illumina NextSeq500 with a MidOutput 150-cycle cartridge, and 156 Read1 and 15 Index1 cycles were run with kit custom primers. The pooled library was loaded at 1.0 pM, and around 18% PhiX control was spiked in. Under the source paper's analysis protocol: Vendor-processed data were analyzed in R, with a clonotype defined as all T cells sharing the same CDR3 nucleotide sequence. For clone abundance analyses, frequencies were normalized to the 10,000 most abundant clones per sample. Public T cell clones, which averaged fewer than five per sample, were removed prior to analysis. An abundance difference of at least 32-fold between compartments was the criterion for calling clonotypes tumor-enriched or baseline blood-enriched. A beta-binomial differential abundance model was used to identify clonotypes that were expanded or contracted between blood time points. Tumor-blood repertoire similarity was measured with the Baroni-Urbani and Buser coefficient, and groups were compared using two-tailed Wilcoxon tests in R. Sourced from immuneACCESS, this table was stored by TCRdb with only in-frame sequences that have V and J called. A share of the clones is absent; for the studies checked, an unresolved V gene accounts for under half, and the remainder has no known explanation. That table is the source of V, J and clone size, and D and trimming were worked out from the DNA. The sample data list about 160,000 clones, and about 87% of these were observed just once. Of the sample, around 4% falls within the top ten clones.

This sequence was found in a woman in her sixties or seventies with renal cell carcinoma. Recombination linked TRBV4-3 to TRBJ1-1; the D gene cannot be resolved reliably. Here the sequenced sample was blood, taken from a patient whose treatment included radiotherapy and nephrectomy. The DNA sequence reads TGCGCCAGCAGCCAAGATCCAACCCGCACTGAAGCTTTCTTT. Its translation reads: CASSQDPTRTEAFF.